Below, 14 T cell receptor beta chains from the same sample are listed, as sequenced in a study of PD-1 blockade in classical Hodgkin lymphoma. Time point described: cycle 4 day 1 (C4D1), after more than five weeks of nivolumab. Every patient experienced relapse after autologous stem cell transplantation, and brentuximab vedotin exposure varied. Some clones are missing from TCRdb's copy, which holds only in-frame ones; the method was immunoSEQ multiplex PCR. The sample contains 75,000 to 95,000 clones, approximately 83% of which appear only once. This specimen was peripheral blood mononuclear cells (PBMCs), taken before the fourth cycle of nivolumab. The receptor source for this set is a human donor with classical Hodgkin lymphoma.

The chain employs TRBV19 and TRBJ2-5; possibly TRBD1 for D (6 bases). This CDR3 is built from 15 residues. V was clipped by 0 bases and J by 5 bases, with 13 bases between them. CDR1 and CDR2 from the germline V gene are LNHDA and SQIVND (reference sequence). The DNA of the CDR3 is TGTGCCAGTAGTATAGATCGGGTAGGGGGTGAGACCCAGTACTTC. Residues: CASSIDRVGGETQYF.

The V and J genes are TRBV6-6 and TRBJ2-1; the match to TRBD2 covers 7 bases. The CDR3 has 16 residues. The J segment lost 2 bases and the V segment lost 2 bases, leaving 6 bases of the junction unmatched. CDR1 MNHNY and CDR2 SVGAGI come from the germline V gene (reference sequence). This chain's CDR3 is CASSYPAGRAYNEQFF. CDR3 DNA: TGTGCCAGCAGTTACCCCGCTGGGAGGGCCTACAATGAGCAGTTCTTC.

J is TRBJ2-2 and V is TRBV7-2; no definite D call. V was cut by 5 bases and J by 4 bases, with 17 bases left in between. The CDR3 spans 16 residues. Germline CDR1 and CDR2: SGHTA and FQGNSA. The CDR3 protein is CASSDIGTLRTGELFF. The CDR3 DNA is TGTGCCAGCAGCGACATAGGAACGCTGCGCACCGGGGAGCTGTTTTTT.

This sequence joins TRBV11-2 and TRBJ2-1; TRBD2 matches at 7 bases. Germline-derived CDR1 and CDR2 are SGHAT and FQNNGV. The CDR3 is 16 residues long. V shed 1 base, J shed 4 bases, and the junction held 7 bases outside the gene matches. The CDR3 region is CASSLVGGSGYNEQFF. For the CDR3, the DNA is TGTGCCAGCAGCTTAGTTGGCGGGAGCGGATACAATGAGCAGTTCTTC.

This chain joins TRBV25-1 and TRBJ2-7; perhaps TRBD2 as D (5 bases). The CDR3 has 14 residues. CDR1 MGHDK and CDR2 SYGVNS come from the germline V gene. V shed 4 bases and J shed 2 bases, with 12 bases lying between them. DNA for the CDR3: TGTGCCAGCAGTGGTGATGGGAGAGCCTACGAGCAGTACTTC. This gives the protein CASSGDGRAYEQYF.

The V call is TRBV5-4, the J call TRBJ2-3, with 7 bases matching TRBD1. Germline lookup yields CDR1 SGHNT and CDR2 YYREEE (reference sequence). The CDR3 totals 16 residues. V shed 0 bases and J 1 base; nucleotides not matched to a gene: 5. CDR3 protein: CASSLVGGDRTDTQYF. CDR3 coding DNA: TGTGCCAGCAGCTTGGTAGGGGGCGACCGCACAGATACGCAGTATTTT.

The chain has TRBV7-3 and TRBJ1-2, with D unresolved. V lost 0 bases, J lost 5 bases, and 16 bases lay in between. CDR3 length equals 16 residues. Germline CDR1 and CDR2: SGHTA and FQGTGA. CDR3 protein: CASSLTHGPRGYGYTF. The CDR3 DNA sequence: TGTGCCAGCAGCTTAACCCATGGCCCCCGGGGTTATGGCTACACCTTC. Full variable domain (rest looked up from reference TRBV7-3 and TRBJ1-2): GAGVSQTPSNKVTEKGKYVELRCDPISGHTALYWYRQSLGQGPEFLIYFQGTGAADDSGLPNDRFFAVRPEGSVSTLKIQRTERGDSAVYLCASSLTHGPRGYGYTFGSGTRLTVV.

This chain uses TRBV5-1 with TRBJ2-6; possible D gene TRBD1, 5 bases. V lost 4 bases to trimming and J lost 2 bases, with 16 bases between them. Germline CDR1 SGHRS, CDR2 YFSETQ. This CDR3 is built from 17 residues. CDR3 coding DNA: TGCGCCAGCAGCCTAAGCCCCAGGGCGGCTGGGGCCAACGTCCTGACTTTC. Translation gives CASSLSPRAAGANVLTF.

The rearrangement uses TRBV5-4 and TRBJ1-2; possible D gene TRBD1, 5 bases. Germline CDR1 is SGHNT and CDR2 is YYREEE (reference sequence). The V end lost 0 bases, the J end lost 8 bases, and 8 bases lay between the germline ends. CDR3 length: 12 amino acids. CDR3 DNA sequence: TGTGCCAGCAGCTTGGACCACAGGGGCTACACCTTC. This gives the protein CASSLDHRGYTF.

V and J are TRBV30 and TRBJ1-6; 7 bases are a match to TRBD1. In germline, CDR1 is GTSNPN, CDR2 SVGIG (reference sequence). With 0 bases clipped from V and 7 bases from J, the junction kept 0 bases outside the gene matches. The CDR3 contains 13 residues. Written as DNA, the CDR3 is TGTGCCTGGAGTGTACAGGGGAATTCACCCCTCCACTTT. It is translated as CAWSVQGNSPLHF.

The chain combines TRBV10-3 with TRBJ2-7, with TRBD2 matching 8 bases. The germline V gene has CDR1 ENHRY and CDR2 SYGVKD. The trim removed 2 bases at V and 7 bases at J, leaving 10 bases unmatched. This CDR3 comprises 15 residues. Written as DNA, the CDR3 is TGTGCCATCAGTGAGGTCCCAGCGGGAGCTGGTGAGCAGTACTTC. It specifies CAISEVPAGAGEQYF.

The genes are TRBV6-1 and TRBJ2-3, with D perhaps matching TRBD1 (6 bases). V lost 4 bases, J lost 4 bases, and 15 bases lay in between. The CDR3 sequence is 15 residues long. CDR1 and CDR2 from the germline V gene are MNHNS and SASEGT. Here the CDR3 reads CASSAYRDWSDTQYF. CDR3 in DNA: TGTGCCAGCAGTGCCTACAGGGATTGGTCAGATACGCAGTATTTT.

The chain combines TRBV19 with TRBJ1-5; TRBD1 might be the D (5 bases). The CDR3 has 15 residues. V lost 6 bases, J lost 0 bases, and 12 bases lay in between. Germline lookup yields CDR1 LNHDA and CDR2 SQIVND (reference sequence). The CDR3 sequence is CASRTGDSSNQPQHF. Written as DNA, the CDR3 is TGTGCCAGTAGGACGGGGGATAGTAGCAATCAGCCCCAGCATTTT.

The rearrangement uses TRBV21-1 and TRBJ2-1; the tabulated D call, TRBD1, remains unverified against the DNA. TRBV21-1 is listed as a pseudogene. This CDR3 contains 17 residues. CDR3 DNA: TGTGCCAGCAGCAGGAGTCCCGGGACAGAGACCTACAATGAGCAGTTCTTC. This translates into CASSRSPGTETYNEQFF.